The 18 T cell receptor beta chains below all came from one sample that was sequenced in a study of blood T cell repertoires in COVID-19. Assay: immunoSEQ multiplex PCR; the TCRdb copy retains only in-frame clones and omits some. The sample includes some 340,000 clones, around four fifths of them seen just once. Sequencing was carried out using peripheral blood. These receptors were obtained from a man under 40 with active or convalescent COVID-19.

The V and J genes are TRBV7-8 and TRBJ1-4; TRBD1 aligns across 8 bases. The V and J ends lost 5 bases and 8 bases, in that order; junction bases with no gene match: 10. The CDR3 runs to 15 residues. From germline, CDR1 is SGHVS and CDR2 FQNEAQ. For the CDR3, the DNA is TGTGCCAGCAGCCGCCGCCGGGACAGGTCAGAAAAACTGTTTTTT. This gives the protein CASSRRRDRSEKLFF.

The V and J genes are TRBV4-3 and TRBJ1-1; D unclear. Germline V gives CDR1 LGHNA, CDR2 YSLEER. V was trimmed by 4 bases and J by 2 bases, leaving 14 bases between them. This CDR3 is 15 amino acids long. CDR3 coding DNA: TGCGCCAGCAGCCCCCAGAGAGGGATTAACACTGAAGCTTTCTTT. Its translation: CASSPQRGINTEAFF.

V is TRBV5-6 and J is TRBJ2-7; D might be TRBD2 (6 bases). V shed 0 bases and J shed 7 bases, with 17 bases lying between them. The CDR3 covers 15 residues. CDR1 SGHDT and CDR2 YYEEEE come from the germline V gene. The CDR3 sequence: CASSLGAGNPREQYF. In nucleotides, the CDR3 is TGTGCCAGCAGCTTGGGTGCGGGGAACCCCCGGGAGCAGTACTTC.

The V call is TRBV19, the J call TRBJ1-6; D call uncertain. Deletions cut 3 bases from V and 9 bases from J, with 6 bases between. The germline gives CDR1 LNHDA, CDR2 SQIVND (reference sequence). This CDR3 spans 12 amino acids. The CDR3: CASSMGSSPLHF. As DNA, the CDR3 is TGTGCCAGTAGTATGGGGAGTTCACCCCTCCACTTT.

The V gene is TRBV4-1, the J gene TRBJ2-7; a possible D gene is TRBD2 (5 bases). The CDR3 covers 15 residues. Germline values: CDR1 MGHRA, CDR2 YSYEKL. V dropped 8 bases and J dropped 1 base, with 18 bases sitting between them. The CDR3 nucleotides read TGCGCCAGCGAAAACTTATCAAGCGGATCCTACGAGCAGTACTTC. Its translation: CASENLSSGSYEQYF.

The V and J genes are TRBV19 and TRBJ2-6; tentatively, D is TRBD2 (6 bases). The V end was cut by 9 bases, the J end by 0 bases, with 12 bases between. The CDR3 runs to 15 residues. The V gene's germline CDR1 is LNHDA and CDR2 SQIVND (reference sequence). The CDR3 spells CASQRGGSGANVLTF. CDR3 bases: TGTGCCAGCCAAAGGGGAGGCTCTGGGGCCAACGTCCTGACTTTC. The full variable domain, in which reference TRBV19 and TRBJ2-6 provide the parts outside the CDR3, is DGGITQSPKYLFRKEGQNVTLSCEQNLNHDAMYWYRQDPGQGLRLIYYSQIVNDFQKGDIAEGYSVSREKKESFPLTVTSAQKNPTAFYLCASQRGGSGANVLTFGAGSRLTVL.

The chain carries TRBV14 and TRBJ1-2; D may be TRBD1 (5 bases). Germline V gene data show CDR1 as SGHDN and CDR2 as FVKESK. V was cut by 1 base and J by 3 bases, with 27 bases left in between. The CDR3 is 20 amino acids. CDR3: CASSQVPIAGTLGGDYGYTF. DNA of the CDR3: TGTGCCAGCAGCCAAGTCCCAATTGCTGGGACCCTAGGAGGGGACTATGGCTACACCTTC.

This chain connects TRBV11-3 to TRBJ2-7, with D tentatively TRBD1 (6 bases). CDR1 is SGHNT, CDR2 YENEEA, per germline. CDR3 length: 13 residues. V was pared by 4 bases and J by 2 bases, with 9 bases between. The CDR3 here is CASSSRQAYEQYF. In DNA, the CDR3 is TGTGCCAGCAGCTCGAGACAGGCCTACGAGCAGTACTTC.

This clone showed up just a few times. The final CDR3 position lacks the conserved phenylalanine or tryptophan, pointing to a likely read error. No DNA is shown, since the ends of the CDR3 on it are uncertain; the CDR3 is the one TCRdb lists. The gene calls are TRBV23-1 and TRBJ1-1; the D call TRBD1 from the table was never checked on the DNA. TRBV23-1 is noted as an ORF with a role that remains uncertain. The CDR3 is 9 residues long, counting both termini. CDR3 sequence: CASMKDRSI.

The genes are TRBV29-1 and TRBJ2-3, with 8 bases matching TRBD2. The CDR3 extends over 12 amino acids. CDR1 and CDR2 from the germline V gene are SQVTM and ANQGSEA. Unmatched junction bases numbered 4, after V lost 7 bases and J lost 4 bases. The CDR3, as DNA: TGCAGCGCCGGGGGGGAGGCAGATACGCAGTATTTT. It yields the protein CSAGGEADTQYF.

The chain carries TRBV30 and TRBJ2-3; no reliable D call. CDR3 size: 12 residues. The germline gives CDR1 GTSNPN, CDR2 SVGIG (reference sequence). V was cut by 4 bases and J by 6 bases, with 11 bases left in between. In DNA form, the CDR3 reads TGTGCCTGGACCCCATCGGTGGATACGCAGTATTTT. Translation: CAWTPSVDTQYF.

The sample holds a few counts of this clone. This rearrangement joins TRBV6-2 or TRBV6-3 to TRBJ2-1; TRBD2 might be the D (5 bases). V lost 0 bases and J 8 bases, leaving 14 bases between the germline ends. Germline CDR1 is MNHEY and CDR2 is SVGEGT. The CDR3 is 15 amino acids. The CDR3 loop is CASSYSGEGTHEQFF. The CDR3 nucleotides are TGTGCCAGCAGTTACTCCGGAGAGGGTACGCATGAGCAGTTCTTC.

As to this clone: This sequence is one base from a far larger clone and is likely a read error. J is TRBJ2-7 and V is TRBV7-2; D is unresolved. Germline CDR1 reads SGHTA; CDR2 reads FQGNSA. This CDR3 region has 11 residues. V was cut by 5 bases and J by 1 base, with 3 bases left in between. CDR3 nucleotides: TGTGCCAGCAGCCTGTCCTACGAGCAGTACTTC. Its translation is CASSLSYEQYF.

There are a few counts of this clone. The V and J genes are TRBV5-1 and TRBJ1-2, with 9 bases matching TRBD1. This CDR3 has 16 residues. V was clipped by 0 bases and J by 8 bases; unmatched bases: 11. Looked up from germline, CDR1 is SGHRS and CDR2 is YFSETQ. The CDR3 DNA is TGCGCCAGCAGCTTGGGGCTACCCGGGACAGGGACCGGCTACACCTTC. Translation gives CASSLGLPGTGTGYTF.

The genes are TRBV7-3 and TRBJ2-1; no clear D. CDR1 and CDR2 from the germline V gene are SGHTA and FQGTGA. Trimming cost V 5 bases and J 5 bases, with 4 bases left between them. The CDR3 runs to 11 residues. The CDR3 sequence: CASSLDNEQFF. The CDR3 region has the DNA TGTGCCAGCAGCCTAGACAATGAGCAGTTCTTC. The whole variable domain, remainder taken from reference TRBV7-3 and TRBJ2-1, is GAGVSQTPSNKVTEKGKYVELRCDPISGHTALYWYRQSLGQGPEFLIYFQGTGAADDSGLPNDRFFAVRPEGSVSTLKIQRTERGDSAVYLCASSLDNEQFFGPGTRLTVL.

The chain recombines TRBV5-1 with TRBJ2-1, with 8 bases lining up with TRBD1. V lost 4 bases, J lost 9 bases, and 9 bases stayed unmatched. Germline values: CDR1 SGHRS, CDR2 YFSETQ. This CDR3 spans 14 amino acids. As DNA, the CDR3 is TGCGCCAGCAGCGCGGGACAGGTGCGCAGTGAGCAGTTCTTC. Protein sequence: CASSAGQVRSEQFF.

V is TRBV30 and J is TRBJ1-2; 9 nucleotides match TRBD1. The CDR3 covers 14 residues. Losses at the gene ends were 4 bases for V and 4 bases for J; bases not matched to a gene: 7. Looked up from germline, CDR1 is GTSNPN and CDR2 is SVGIG (reference sequence). The CDR3 protein is CAWNRDRDAYGYTF. The DNA of the CDR3 is TGTGCCTGGAACCGGGACAGGGATGCCTATGGCTACACCTTC.

This clone is a singleton in its sample. The V gene is TRBV4-1, the J gene TRBJ1-2; perhaps TRBD1 as D (6 bases). CDR1 and CDR2 (germline): MGHRA, YSYEKL. This CDR3 is built from 15 residues. V was pared by 0 bases and J by 5 bases, with 13 bases between. Written as DNA, the CDR3 is TGCGCCAGCAGCCAAGATATGGGACACACTTATGGCTACACCTTC. This sequence encodes CASSQDMGHTYGYTF.